The entry that follows covers one T cell receptor beta chain sequence. This clonotype came up many times. The antigen it recognizes is unknown. One end of the junction does not line up with germline, which may come from a read error. The library was produced with RT-PCR. Instrument used: Illumina HiSeq 2500. Using fastp at Q25 and MiXCR, TCRdb reprocessed the public reads and kept productive beta chains. Each CDR3 protein appears once, grouped with its most common genes and DNA. Here the sample has over 800,000 distinct CDR3 sequences; around 21% occur a single time. 10% of the sample lies in the top ten. These data are taken from a study of response to subunit inactivated influenza vaccine listed by TCRdb under 2018. For context, the study as a whole: Deep quantitative T cell receptor repertoire profiling was used in the study to track responses to a trivalent subunit inactivated influenza vaccine. Paper-wide results and their limitations: The authors proposed that each seasonal influenza vaccination may bring in only a limited number of new T cells.

The clonotype was recovered from a man aged 50-60 years who received an inactivated influenza vaccine. Donor details come from another sample of the same person, matched by shared clones. This material consisted of PBMCs from blood, taken about 5 days after vaccination.

The CDR3 sequence is CASSLVGEKLFF. The sequenced DNA is TGTGCCAGCAGTTTAGTGGGGGAAAAACTGTTTTTT. The V and J genes are TRBV5-1 and TRBJ1-4, with no confident D gene call. Per the germline V gene, SGHRS is the CDR1 and YFSETQ is the CDR2. The CDR3 holds 12 amino acids from the cysteine to the phenylalanine. The sequence is cut down to CDR3 DNA, 36 bases in frame from base 1.